This T cell receptor beta chain was observed in a study of blood T cells in healthy people across ages. Combining a sample-barcoded 5' primer with a J-beta primer mix, a second PCR ran for about 7 to 11 cycles. TCRdb reprocessed the 5' RACE reads with MiXCR, giving one entry per CDR3 protein. The sample holds over 700,000 distinct CDR3 sequences; 53% are singletons and the top ten take approximately 40%. This clonotype has a handful of counts. V was trimmed by 0 bases and J by 2 bases, leaving 9 bases between them. The CDR3 totals 15 residues. Looked up from germline, CDR1 is SGHKS and CDR2 is YYEKEE (reference sequence).

The clonotype was recovered from a man aged 80 or over in good health. The rearrangement uses TRBV5-5 and TRBJ2-4, with a possible D match to TRBD1 (6 bases). Sequences were obtained from blood. The CDR3 DNA reads TGTGCCAGCAGCTTGGATCAGGGGACCAAAAACATTCAGTACTTC. It codes for CASSLDQGTKNIQYF.